The sequence of this TCR beta chain was determined in a study of T cell responses to AZD1222 COVID-19 vaccine. Using immunoSEQ multiplex PCR, the repertoire was profiled, and TCRdb retains in-frame clones only, with some absent. The sample consists of some 140,000 clones, over 65% of them appearing once. Germline lookup yields CDR1 SGHDT and CDR2 YYEEEE. The CDR3 has 15 amino acids. The V and J ends lost 4 bases and 1 base respectively, with 14 bases between them. This TCR derives from an adult in good health. Sequences were derived from peripheral blood, sampled on day 0 of AZD1222 vaccination. The chain couples TRBV5-6 to TRBJ1-1, with a tentative D call TRBD1 (5 bases). CDR3 DNA sequence: TGTGCCAGCAGCCAGGGAGGGCGGGCGAACACTGAAGCTTTCTTT. Its protein product is CASSQGGRANTEAFF.